These 20 T cell receptor beta chains were sequenced from one sample in a study of vaccination effects on CD4 cells after COVID-19 (dated by TCRdb to 2022 to 2024). The ViraFEST assay stimulated PBMC with viral peptide pools and then used TCR sequencing to identify antigen-specific CD4+ T cell clonotypes by expansion. After less than eleven days of culture, CD4+ T cells were isolated with the EasySep CD4+ T cell isolation kit. Each participant received two doses of an mRNA SARS-CoV-2 vaccine, either BNT162b2 or mRNA-1273. Their cognate antigens are unknown. The library was produced with the immunoSEQ multiplex PCR assay. As stored in TCRdb, this immuneACCESS dataset retains in-frame rearrangements with V and J assigned. A fraction of the clones does not appear; measured against another copy, unresolved V genes explain less than half of the discrepancy, and the remainder lacks a known reason. In this sample the table shows 20,000 to 25,000 clones, roughly three quarters of which occur a single time. Approximately 8.2% of the sample comes from the top ten.

The source was CD4+ T cells from PBMCs cultured with SARS-CoV-2 spike peptides, collected after COVID-19 vaccination. What the cell subset or site label conveys for this sample: SARS-CoV-2 spike overlapping peptide pool stimulation. The receptor source for this set is a human donor who received a COVID-19 vaccine.

The CDR3 DNA sequence: TGTGCCAGTAGTATTGACAGGGCCTTCTATGGCTACACCTTC. Translation gives CASSIDRAFYGYTF. V and J are TRBV19 and TRBJ1-2; 7 bases are a match to TRBD1. The germline V gene encodes CDR1 LNHDA and CDR2 SQIVND (reference sequence). Trimming took 3 bases from V and 4 from J; bases not matched to a gene: 5. The CDR3 is 14 amino acids.

This clone has just a few counts. V is TRBV5-4 and J is TRBJ1-4; TRBD1 matches 12 bases. Looked up from germline, CDR1 is SGHNT and CDR2 is YYREEE (reference sequence). Trimming took 4 bases from V and 4 from J; bases not matched to a gene: 17. The CDR3 is 20 residues long. CDR3 coding DNA: TGTGCCAGCAGCCCGAGACCGGGACAGGGGGCGGGGAACGATAATGAAAAACTGTTTTTT. Translated, it gives CASSPRPGQGAGNDNEKLFF.

This clone has more than one count but fewer than ten. V and J are TRBV7-9 and TRBJ1-1; D is unresolved. The length of the CDR3 is 13 residues. The germline V gene encodes CDR1 SEHNR and CDR2 FQNEAQ (reference sequence). V lost 1 base and J lost 0, with 3 bases in between. CDR3 protein: CASSLEVNTEAFF. The CDR3 DNA follows: TGTGCCAGCAGCTTAGAAGTGAACACTGAAGCTTTCTTT.

This chain uses TRBV9 with TRBJ2-1; tentative D call: TRBD1 (6 bases). Germline CDR1 reads SGDLS; CDR2 reads YYNGEE. This CDR3 contains 14 residues. The V gene lost 4 bases and the J gene lost 7 bases, with 15 bases spanning the gap. CDR3 loop: CASSYVDSTNEQFF. DNA for the CDR3: TGTGCCAGCAGCTACGTGGACAGTACGAATGAGCAGTTCTTC.

This rearrangement joins TRBV3-1 (or the pseudogene TRBV3-2) to TRBJ2-5, with 9 bases lining up with TRBD2. CDR1 and CDR2 (germline): LGHDT, YNNKEL (reference sequence). The CDR3 is made up of 16 amino acids. V shed 9 bases, J shed 4 bases, and the junction held 15 bases outside the gene matches. The CDR3 bases are TGTGCCAGTAGACATAGCGGGAGAACCATCAGAGAGACCCAGTACTTC. It specifies CASRHSGRTIRETQYF.

CDR3 sequence reads: CASIPSGTGPYEQYF. In DNA, the CDR3 is TGTGCCAGCATCCCGTCCGGGACAGGGCCCTACGAGCAGTACTTC. The chain couples TRBV7-9 to TRBJ2-7, with 9 nucleotides matching TRBD1. The CDR3 contains 15 residues. From germline, CDR1 is SEHNR and CDR2 FQNEAQ (reference sequence). Losses at the gene ends were 7 bases for V and 2 bases for J; bases not matched to a gene: 9.

This chain connects TRBV3-1 (or the pseudogene TRBV3-2) to TRBJ1-1; D gene uncertain. The CDR3 is 12 amino acids. From germline, CDR1 is LGHDT and CDR2 YNNKEL (reference sequence). Trimming left V 8 bases short and J 5 bases short, with 12 bases between. In nucleotides, the CDR3 is TGTGCCAGCCGCTATGGGAGTACTGAAGCTTTCTTT. Translation gives CASRYGSTEAFF.

The rearrangement links TRBV9 to TRBJ2-1; no reliable D call. This CDR3 is 16 amino acids long. CDR1 is SGDLS, CDR2 YYNGEE, per germline. Between the trimmed V and J ends, which lost 0 bases and 0 bases, there was a span of 10 bases. CDR3 sequence reads: CASSVEQALSYNEQFF. CDR3 DNA sequence: TGTGCCAGCAGCGTAGAGCAGGCTCTCTCCTACAATGAGCAGTTCTTC.

The rearrangement links TRBV24-1 to TRBJ2-3; D may be TRBD2 (5 bases). Trimming cost V 7 bases and J 5 bases, with 9 bases left between them. Germline-derived CDR1 and CDR2 are KGHDR and SFDVKD. The CDR3 is 12 residues long. For the CDR3, the DNA is TGTGCCACCAGGGGAGTGGGAGATACGCAGTATTTT. Its protein is CATRGVGDTQYF.

This clone has only a few counts. V is TRBV5-4 and J is TRBJ2-2; possibly TRBD2 for D (6 bases). The length of the CDR3 is 15 residues. Germline V gene sequence: CDR1 SGHNT, CDR2 YYREEE (reference sequence). The V and J ends lost 4 bases and 2 bases respectively, with 12 bases between them. The CDR3 reads CASSPGRSNTGELFF. CDR3 nucleotide sequence: TGTGCCAGCAGCCCAGGGAGGTCAAACACCGGGGAGCTGTTTTTT.

The chain uses TRBV5-1 and TRBJ1-1, with D possibly being TRBD1 (5 bases). The length of the CDR3 is 15 residues. V was trimmed by 0 bases and J by 4 bases, leaving 13 bases between them. Germline assignment: CDR1 SGHRS and CDR2 YFSETQ. In nucleotides, the CDR3 is TGCGCCAGCAGCTTGGTCCCAGGGATTCCCACTGAAGCTTTCTTT. Protein sequence: CASSLVPGIPTEAFF.

There are a few counts of this clone. V is TRBV27 and J is TRBJ2-7, with 10 bases matching TRBD2. The length of the CDR3 is 11 residues. The germline V gene encodes CDR1 MNHEY and CDR2 SMNVEV (reference sequence). J lost 7 bases, V lost 9 bases, and 3 bases had no gene match. The DNA for the CDR3 is TGTGCCAGTAAACTAGCGGGGGAGCAGTACTTC. This codes for CASKLAGEQYF.

The J gene is TRBJ1-6, the V gene TRBV13, with TRBD1 as a possible D gene (6 bases). The CDR3 is 12 residues long. From germline, CDR1 is PRHDT and CDR2 FYEKMQ (reference sequence). The V end lost 5 bases, the J end lost 11 bases, and 10 bases lay between the germline ends. The CDR3 is CASSQQGPPLHF. The CDR3 DNA sequence: TGTGCCAGCAGCCAACAGGGTCCACCCCTCCACTTT.

The chain links TRBV5-6 to TRBJ2-7; 7 bases match TRBD2. The V and J ends lost 1 base and 2 bases, in that order; junction bases with no gene match: 15. The CDR3 spans 18 residues. Germline V gives CDR1 SGHDT, CDR2 YYEEEE. In DNA, the CDR3 is TGTGCCAGCAGCTTGTTTGGGGGGTCTAGCGGAAGAGCCTACGAGCAGTACTTC. This sequence encodes CASSLFGGSSGRAYEQYF.

V and J are TRBV6-2 or TRBV6-3 and TRBJ1-1; 12 bases line up with TRBD1. CDR3 size: 15 residues. Germline CDR1 and CDR2: MNHEY and SVGEGT. V shed 8 bases and J 5 bases; nucleotides not matched to a gene: 9. CDR3 protein: CASGRDRGLGTEAFF. The CDR3 DNA is TGTGCCAGCGGCCGGGACAGGGGGCTGGGTACTGAAGCTTTCTTT.

The rearrangement links TRBV3-1 (or the pseudogene TRBV3-2) to TRBJ2-5; maybe TRBD2 (5 bases). The germline V and J ends were trimmed by 2 bases and 5 bases, with 15 bases remaining between them. The germline V gene encodes CDR1 LGHDT and CDR2 YNNKEL (reference sequence). The CDR3 spans 15 residues. DNA for the CDR3: TGTGCCAGCAGCCAAACTAGTAGTGTTACGGAGACCCAGTACTTC. It yields the protein CASSQTSSVTETQYF.

The V call is TRBV30, the J call TRBJ1-6; D is undetermined. CDR3 length equals 11 residues. Germline CDR1 reads GTSNPN; CDR2 reads SVGIG (reference sequence). As DNA, the CDR3 is TGTGCTTGCAGGCGGGATTCACCCCTCCACTTT. This gives the protein CACRRDSPLHF.

The chain links TRBV6-5 to TRBJ2-2; TRBD2 aligns across 10 bases. CDR3 length: 16 amino acids. The V segment lost 2 bases and the J segment 5 bases; nucleotides outside the gene matches: 5. Germline V CDR1 and CDR2: MNHEY, SVGAGI. CDR3 amino acids: CASSYAASGSTGELFF. In nucleotides, the CDR3 is TGTGCCAGCAGTTACGCTGCTAGCGGGAGTACCGGGGAGCTGTTTTTT.

This chain joins TRBV5-1 and TRBJ1-1; no clear D. The V and J ends lost 7 bases and 5 bases respectively, with 21 bases between them. This CDR3 contains 15 residues. Germline CDR1 reads SGHRS; CDR2 reads YFSETQ. CDR3 bases: TGCGCCAGCGCGCGACCCTCGGGATCGGGGACTGAAGCTTTCTTT. Amino acids: CASARPSGSGTEAFF.

In this sample, this clone turned up once. The gene calls are TRBV6-1 and TRBJ1-4, with TRBD1 as a possible D gene (6 bases). V lost 3 bases and J 0 bases, leaving 11 bases between the germline ends. Looked up from germline, CDR1 is MNHNS and CDR2 is SASEGT. The CDR3 spans 16 residues. CDR3: CASSESGGATNEKLFF. CDR3 in DNA: TGTGCCAGCAGTGAGTCCGGGGGCGCAACTAATGAAAAACTGTTTTTT.